A single sample is the source of the 24 T cell receptor beta chains below, sequenced in a study of identical twins. TCRdb re-called the 5' RACE reads with MiXCR, one entry per CDR3 protein. This sample yields a few hundred thousand distinct CDR3 sequences, of which roughly a tenth are seen a single time; more than 8.5% belongs to the top ten. Sequencing input: memory T cells sorted from blood. These TCRs come from a man in his fifties or sixties in good health.

In this sample, this clonotype turned up many times. The rearrangement joins TRBV7-2 to TRBJ2-7; unclear D gene. Trimming took off 5 bases at V and 4 bases at J, with 15 bases between the two ends. The CDR3 totals 14 residues. Germline values: CDR1 SGHTA, CDR2 FQGNSA. The CDR3 coding sequence is TGTGCCAGCAGCCCGAGGCAGGTTGCGTACGAGCAGTACTTC. Amino acids: CASSPRQVAYEQYF.

The chain couples TRBV18 to TRBJ2-5; possible D gene TRBD2, 5 bases. The CDR3 runs 15 residues. Germline V gene data show CDR1 as KGHSH and CDR2 as LQKENI. Trimming pared 3 bases from V and 5 bases from J, leaving 16 bases between. Here the CDR3 DNA reads TGTGCCAGCTCACCCCCGGGGTTAAGAGGGGAGACCCAGTACTTC. This sequence encodes CASSPPGLRGETQYF.

The chain couples TRBV27 to TRBJ1-6, with 11 bases fitting TRBD1. The CDR3 has 15 residues. V lost 3 bases to trimming and J lost 7 bases; unmatched junction nucleotides: 2. Germline loops: CDR1 MNHEY, CDR2 SMNVEV (reference sequence). CDR3 in DNA: TGTGCCAGCAGTTTCGGACAGGGGGCGAATTCACCCCTCCACTTT. This sequence encodes CASSFGQGANSPLHF.

The J gene is TRBJ1-2, the V gene TRBV6-1, with no clear D. The germline CDR1 and CDR2 sequences are MNHNS and SASEGT. The V end lost 1 base, the J end lost 7 bases, and 19 bases lay between the germline ends. The CDR3 runs 16 residues. CDR3: CASSEGRVSWSSGYTF. The CDR3 coding sequence is TGTGCCAGCAGTGAAGGGAGGGTCAGTTGGAGTAGTGGCTACACCTTC.

This clonotype was seen a few times. The genes are TRBV13 and TRBJ2-7, with TRBD2 matching over 14 bases. J lost 3 bases, V lost 4 bases, and 8 bases had no gene match. Germline V gene lookup returns CDR1 PRHDT and CDR2 FYEKMQ (reference sequence). This CDR3 has 17 residues. Here the CDR3 DNA reads TGTGCCAGCAGCTCCCTAAGACTAGCGGGGGGGGTCTACGAGCAGTACTTC. Protein sequence: CASSSLRLAGGVYEQYF.

The rearrangement links TRBV5-5 to TRBJ2-2, with TRBD2 identical over 9 bases. The CDR3 spans 15 residues. After removal of 9 bases from V and 1 base from J, the junction contained 7 bases not matched to a gene. Germline-derived CDR1 and CDR2 are SGHKS and YYEKEE (reference sequence). The chain's CDR3 is CAIGSGSENTGELFF. Here the CDR3 DNA reads TGTGCCATTGGTAGCGGGAGCGAGAACACCGGGGAGCTGTTTTTT. The full variable domain, its missing parts supplied by reference TRBV5-5 and TRBJ2-2, is DAGVTQSPTHLIKTRGQQVTLRCSPISGHKSVSWYQQVLGQGPQFIFQYYEKEERGRGNFPDRFSARQFPNYSSELNVNALLLGDSALYLCAIGSGSENTGELFFGEGSRLTVL.

Only a few counts were recorded for this clonotype. The chain links TRBV20-1 to TRBJ2-1; D possibly corresponds to TRBD2 (6 bases). Trimming took 3 bases from V and 14 from J, leaving 14 bases between them. Per germline, CDR1 DFQATT and CDR2 SNEGSKA (reference sequence). The CDR3 consists of 11 residues. CDR3 residues: CSASREWVEFF. DNA of the CDR3: TGCAGTGCTAGTCGGGAGTGGGTAGAGTTCTTC.

This clonotype was seen many times. The chain couples TRBV4-2 to TRBJ1-2, with 7 bases identical to TRBD1. From germline, CDR1 is LGHNA and CDR2 YNFKEQ. J was trimmed by 8 bases and V by 0 bases; bases with no gene match: 9. The length of the CDR3 is 15 residues. The CDR3 sequence is CASSQETAQGVGYTF. DNA for the CDR3: TGTGCCAGCAGCCAAGAGACGGCCCAGGGGGTGGGCTACACCTTC.

This rearrangement joins TRBV6-2 or TRBV6-3 to TRBJ2-4; perhaps TRBD2 as D (6 bases). Trimming stripped 7 bases from V and 0 bases from J, with 19 bases between. This CDR3 spans 17 amino acids. Germline-derived CDR1 and CDR2 are MNHEY and SVGEGT. CDR3 in DNA: TGTGCCAGCACTCCCCGGGAGACCCGTAGAGCCAAAAACATTCAGTACTTC. Encoded protein: CASTPRETRRAKNIQYF.

This clonotype was seen a handful of times. The chain uses TRBV27 and TRBJ2-6; no definite D call. V lost 7 bases to trimming and J lost 0 bases, with 7 bases between them. Looked up from germline, CDR1 is MNHEY and CDR2 is SMNVEV (reference sequence). The CDR3 contains 14 residues. The CDR3 nucleotides read TGTGCCAGCATCAAGGGCTCTGGGGCCAACGTCCTGACTTTC. Translating it yields CASIKGSGANVLTF.

The rearrangement joins TRBV7-2 to TRBJ2-1; D remains unclear. Germline CDR1 reads SGHTA; CDR2 reads FQGNSA. This CDR3 spans 11 amino acids. Trimming took off 6 bases at V and 9 bases at J, with 9 bases between the two ends. The CDR3 sequence is CASRLAFEQFF. CDR3 coding DNA: TGTGCCAGCAGGCTTGCGTTTGAGCAGTTCTTC.

In its sample, this clonotype was seen many times. The rearrangement joins TRBV6-5 to TRBJ1-2; D not certain. The germline CDR1 and CDR2 sequences are MNHEY and SVGAGI. The CDR3 extends over 11 amino acids. V was clipped by 6 bases and J by 1 base, with 3 bases between them. CDR3 sequence (DNA): TGTGCCAGCAGCGATAACTATGGCTACACCTTC. As protein: CASSDNYGYTF.

V and J are TRBV7-9 and TRBJ2-3; 7 bases are a match to TRBD2. V lost 5 bases and J lost 2; bases outside the gene matches: 10. CDR3 length equals 16 residues. CDR1 SEHNR and CDR2 FQNEAQ come from the germline V gene (reference sequence). The CDR3 region has the DNA TGTGCCAGCAGCGGCCAGCGGGGAGGGGCCACAGATACGCAGTATTTT. The encoded protein is CASSGQRGGATDTQYF.

This clonotype was counted ten times or more. The genes are TRBV20-1 and TRBJ1-6, with D perhaps matching TRBD1 (5 bases). This CDR3 spans 15 amino acids. CDR1 is DFQATT and CDR2 is SNEGSKA in the germline V gene (reference sequence). Trimming removed 3 bases at V and 10 bases at J, with 19 bases between. CDR3 protein: CSASTGRAKDSPLHF. The CDR3 DNA follows: TGCAGTGCTAGCACGGGCAGGGCGAAGGACTCACCCCTCCACTTT.

This clonotype was observed at least ten times. The rearrangement uses TRBV4-1 and TRBJ1-6; no definite D call. CDR1 MGHRA and CDR2 YSYEKL come from the germline V gene. The CDR3 sequence is 12 residues long. Trimming cost V 1 base and J 13 bases, with 8 bases left between them. The CDR3 spells CASSQGLWPLHF. CDR3 sequence (DNA): TGCGCCAGCAGCCAAGGCCTCTGGCCCCTCCACTTT.

This chain uses TRBV2 with TRBJ2-3; D gene uncertain. Germline V gene sequence: CDR1 SNHLY, CDR2 FYNNEI. The V end lost 7 bases, the J end lost 2 bases, and 10 bases lay between the germline ends. The CDR3 consists of 13 residues. The DNA of the CDR3 is TGTGCCAGCATGAGGTACTACACAGATACGCAGTATTTT. Protein product: CASMRYYTDTQYF.

This clonotype appeared many times. The gene calls are TRBV25-1 and TRBJ1-6; 11 nucleotides match TRBD1. V lost 4 bases to trimming and J lost 7 bases; unmatched junction nucleotides: 3. Looked up from germline, CDR1 is MGHDK and CDR2 is SYGVNS. The CDR3 has 15 residues. In nucleotides, the CDR3 is TGTGCCAGCAGTGGGACAGGGGGCAGGAATTCACCCCTCCACTTT. Translating gives CASSGTGGRNSPLHF.

Points on this clonotype: One end of the junction fails to match germline, which may point to a read error. The chain is built from TRBV6-5 and TRBJ2-3, with 9 positions matching TRBD2. Per germline, CDR1 MNHEY and CDR2 SVGAGI. This CDR3 region has 15 residues. CDR3 DNA sequence: TGTGCCAGCAGTTTTAGCGGGGGTGGCGCAGATGCGCAGTATTTT. Its protein is CASSFSGGGADAQYF.

The chain uses TRBV4-1 and TRBJ1-2; D not certain. The CDR3 spans 13 residues. Trimming stripped 1 base from V and 8 bases from J, with 11 bases between. Germline V gives CDR1 MGHRA, CDR2 YSYEKL. CDR3 nucleotide sequence: TGCGCCAGCAGCCAAGGAACGGGGATGGGCTACACCTTC. It encodes CASSQGTGMGYTF.

This clonotype was counted many times. The chain combines TRBV12-3 or TRBV12-4 with TRBJ2-7; 9 bases align to TRBD2. After removal of 5 bases from V and 7 bases from J, the junction contained 6 bases not matched to a gene. CDR3 size: 13 residues. CDR3 amino acids: CASSASGMREQYF. The CDR3 DNA reads as TGTGCCAGCAGTGCTAGCGGGATGAGAGAGCAGTACTTC.

For this clonotype: At one end the junction does not follow the germline gene, possibly because of a read error. The gene calls are TRBV2 and TRBJ2-3; 13 bases agree with TRBD2. The CDR3 contains 17 residues. Per the germline V gene, CDR1 is SNHLY and CDR2 is FYNNEI. In DNA form, the CDR3 reads TGTGCCACCAGTGAAACCGGACTAGCGGGAGACACAGATACGCAGTATTTT. It encodes CATSETGLAGDTDTQYF.

This clonotype was seen repeatedly, ten times or more. J is TRBJ2-1 and V is TRBV20-1, with 8 bases aligning to TRBD1. CDR1 and CDR2 from the germline V gene are DFQATT and SNEGSKA (reference sequence). There are 15 residues in the CDR3. The V gene end was trimmed by 0 bases and the J gene end by 9 bases; junction bases not matched to a gene: 10. In DNA, the CDR3 is TGCAGTGCTAGAGATGGGCACAGGGGGTCGGTTGAGCAGTTCTTC. It is translated as CSARDGHRGSVEQFF.

This clonotype was observed many times. This chain links TRBV2 with TRBJ2-7; TRBD1 matches at 10 bases. Per the germline V gene, CDR1 is SNHLY and CDR2 is FYNNEI. V trimming: 7 bases; J trimming: 5 bases; junction bases outside the gene matches: 5. The CDR3 spans 13 residues. The CDR3 reads CASKATGGDEQYF. The CDR3, as DNA: TGTGCCAGCAAGGCGACAGGGGGCGACGAGCAGTACTTC.

This clonotype is a singleton in its sample. The chain is built from TRBV28 and TRBJ2-5, with 11 positions matching TRBD2. J lost 9 bases, V lost 6 bases, and 12 bases had no gene match. The CDR3 sequence is 15 residues long. The germline V gene has CDR1 MDHEN and CDR2 SYDVKM. CDR3 sequence (DNA): TGTGCCAGCAGCGATAGCGGGAGGGCGGACTTGGCCCAGTACTTC. Translated: CASSDSGRADLAQYF.